This T cell receptor beta chain was sequenced during a study of blood T cell repertoires in COVID-19. Overall study context: From the United States, Italy and Spain came samples of acute and convalescent COVID-19. The cDNA or gDNA used as material had been derived from T cells, B-cell-depleted T cells, or PBMCs.

Original data processing: Counts of nucleated cells, estimated from reference gene primer amplification, were obtained. The protocol was immunoSEQ multiplex PCR, while the TCRdb copy is restricted to in-frame clones and leaves out a portion. V and J calls and clone size follow that table, whereas D and trimming were derived from the DNA. The sample shows fewer than 300,000 clones, about four fifths of them seen only once. Germline V gene sequence: CDR1 LNHDA, CDR2 SQIVND (reference sequence). This CDR3 contains 14 residues. J lost 3 bases, V lost 2 bases, and 4 bases had no gene match. Input material: peripheral blood. The chain joins TRBV19 to TRBJ2-7, with 7 bases aligning to TRBD2. The receptor comes from a woman in her fifties or sixties who had recovered from COVID-19. CDR3 bases: TGTGCCAGTAGTATATCTAGCGGAGGCTACGAGCAGTACTTC. Translation: CASSISSGGYEQYF. The full variable domain, with the rest looked up from reference TRBV19 and TRBJ2-7, is DGGITQSPKYLFRKEGQNVTLSCEQNLNHDAMYWYRQDPGQGLRLIYYSQIVNDFQKGDIAEGYSVSREKKESFPLTVTSAQKNPTAFYLCASSISSGGYEQYFGPGTRLTVT.